The 32 T cell receptor beta chains below come from one sample, sequenced in a study of cytomegalovirus exposure and HLA in healthy donors. 60 Vbeta and 13 Jbeta primers were used in PCR. Only in-frame clones appear in the TCRdb table, and some are missing; sequencing was by immunoSEQ multiplex PCR. The sample holds about 120,000 clones, roughly 80% seen once. Sequencing was performed on PBMCs. These receptors came from a man aged 18-30 years in good health and CMV-seropositive.

This clone was observed a handful of times. The CDR3 bases are TGTGCCAGCAGTGACCAAAACAGGGGGGTCACTGAAGCTTTCTTT. Translating it yields CASSDQNRGVTEAFF. This chain connects TRBV6-1 to TRBJ1-1; 8 bases align to TRBD1. CDR1 is MNHNS, CDR2 SASEGT, per germline. Trimming at V came to 3 bases and at J to 4 bases, leaving 7 bases not matched to a gene. The CDR3 consists of 15 residues.

A single count supports this clone. This sequence joins TRBV18 and TRBJ2-7, with 8 bases identical to TRBD1. J was trimmed by 3 bases and V by 5 bases; bases with no gene match: 3. From germline, CDR1 is KGHSH and CDR2 LQKENI. The CDR3 is made up of 13 amino acids. The CDR3 DNA sequence: TGTGCCAGCTCATTGGGACAGGACTACGAGCAGTACTTC. This encodes CASSLGQDYEQYF.

As for this clone: Germline is not matched at one junction end, which may reflect a read error. The V and J genes are TRBV2 and TRBJ1-5; TRBD1 might be the D (5 bases). Germline values: CDR1 SNHLY, CDR2 FYNNEI. This CDR3 spans 15 amino acids. The CDR3: CASSAGPNHNQLQHF. The CDR3 DNA sequence: TGTGCCAGCAGCGCGGGACCGAATCACAATCAGCTCCAGCATTTT.

The gene calls are TRBV5-1 and TRBJ2-1; 8 bases agree with TRBD1. Trimming cost V 4 bases and J 4 bases; bases outside gene matches: 7. The germline V gene has CDR1 SGHRS and CDR2 YFSETQ. The CDR3 is 15 amino acids. CDR3 sequence reads: CASSGDRRIYNEQFF. The CDR3 bases are TGCGCCAGCAGCGGGGACAGGAGGATTTACAATGAGCAGTTCTTC.

The chain recombines TRBV19 with TRBJ2-7; TRBD1 matches 7 bases. The germline gives CDR1 LNHDA, CDR2 SQIVND (reference sequence). Germline trimming cut 5 bases from V and 3 bases from J; bases unmatched to any gene: 7. The CDR3 length is 14 residues. CDR3 amino acids: CASSVRDRNYEQYF. The CDR3 nucleotides read TGTGCCAGTAGTGTAAGGGACAGAAACTACGAGCAGTACTTC.

The sample holds a few counts of this clone. The chain carries TRBV6-5 and TRBJ1-1, with TRBD1 matching over 7 bases. The CDR3 extends over 14 amino acids. J lost 1 base, V lost 4 bases, and 3 bases had no gene match. Germline V gene lookup returns CDR1 MNHEY and CDR2 SVGAGI. The CDR3 is CASSWDSENTEAFF. Here the CDR3 DNA reads TGTGCCAGCAGTTGGGACAGTGAGAACACTGAAGCTTTCTTT.

This chain connects TRBV6-5 to TRBJ2-2, with D unresolved. This CDR3 region has 12 residues. V shed 5 bases and J shed 3 bases, with 4 bases lying between them. Germline values: CDR1 MNHEY, CDR2 SVGAGI. The CDR3 nucleotides are TGTGCCAGCAGTCAGGACACCGGGGAGCTGTTTTTT. Translated, it gives CASSQDTGELFF.

There are a few counts of this clone. This chain uses TRBV27 with TRBJ1-5; tentative D call: TRBD1 (5 bases). Germline loops: CDR1 MNHEY, CDR2 SMNVEV (reference sequence). The CDR3 sequence is 15 residues long. V was shortened by 4 bases and J by 2 bases, with 12 bases between the two germline ends. The CDR3 protein is CASSSIGAGNQPQHF. The CDR3 coding sequence is TGTGCCAGCAGTTCAATAGGGGCTGGCAATCAGCCCCAGCATTTT.

To note about this clone: The germline gene is not matched at one end of the junction; a read error may be the cause. V usage is TRBV2 and J usage is TRBJ2-3, with 12 bases that match TRBD2. CDR3 length: 14 residues. Germline-derived CDR1 and CDR2 are SNHLY and FYNNEI. The CDR3 spells CAGRTSGVSDTQYF. DNA for the CDR3: TGTGCCGGCAGGACTAGCGGGGTATCAGATACGCAGTATTTT.

This clone has a handful of counts. The J gene is TRBJ1-5, the V gene TRBV7-2; 7 bases are a match to TRBD1. V shed 4 bases and J 9 bases; nucleotides not matched to a gene: 9. Germline CDR1 and CDR2: SGHTA and FQGNSA. The CDR3 has 14 residues. DNA for the CDR3: TGTGCCAGCAGCTCTGACAGGGCCGGTTGGCCCCAGCATTTT. This gives the protein CASSSDRAGWPQHF.

This clone was counted only a few times. The chain has TRBV6-1 and TRBJ2-3; D might be TRBD2 (6 bases). The CDR3 consists of 13 residues. The V and J ends lost 6 bases and 2 bases respectively, with 9 bases between them. The germline gives CDR1 MNHNS, CDR2 SASEGT. Written as DNA, the CDR3 is TGTGCCAGCAGGTCGGGAGTCACAGATACGCAGTATTTT. Encoded protein: CASRSGVTDTQYF.

The chain links TRBV9 to TRBJ2-3; TRBD2 matches at 8 bases. J gave up 0 bases and V 0 bases, and 3 bases lay outside the gene matches. The CDR3 sequence is 16 residues long. CDR1 is SGDLS, CDR2 YYNGEE, per germline. CDR3 bases: TGTGCCAGCAGCGTAGCCGGGGGGGCAAGCACAGATACGCAGTATTTT. Its translation is CASSVAGGASTDTQYF.

The chain couples TRBV11-2 to TRBJ1-2; possible D gene TRBD1, 5 bases. The germline V and J ends were trimmed by 5 bases and 8 bases, with 18 bases remaining between them. This CDR3 region has 14 residues. Germline CDR1 and CDR2: SGHAT and FQNNGV. The CDR3: CASSPPVRGEGYTF. The CDR3 DNA follows: TGTGCCAGCAGCCCCCCCGTAAGGGGCGAGGGCTACACCTTC.

The CDR3 reads CASSLALQGETQYF. DNA of the CDR3: TGTGCCAGCAGCTTAGCGTTACAGGGGGAGACCCAGTACTTC. V is TRBV7-9 and J is TRBJ2-5, with 7 bases lining up with TRBD1. The V gene end was trimmed by 0 bases and the J gene end by 5 bases; junction bases not matched to a gene: 3. Germline assignment: CDR1 SEHNR and CDR2 FQNEAQ (reference sequence). The CDR3 spans 14 residues.

This chain uses TRBV4-1 with TRBJ2-7, with TRBD1 as a possible D gene (5 bases). Trimming removed 4 bases at V and 0 bases at J, with 13 bases between. There are 15 residues in the CDR3. Germline V gene data show CDR1 as MGHRA and CDR2 as YSYEKL. CDR3 sequence reads: CASSRIQGSSYEQYF. Here the CDR3 DNA reads TGCGCCAGCAGCCGGATTCAGGGAAGCTCCTACGAGCAGTACTTC.

Only a few counts were recorded for this clone. V usage is TRBV12-5 and J usage is TRBJ2-7; TRBD2 aligns across 7 bases. Germline V lookup: CDR1 LGHNT, CDR2 FRNRAP. V gave up 0 bases and J gave up 4 bases; unmatched junction bases: 12. The CDR3 runs 17 residues. The chain's CDR3 is CASGLVLTPTSEYEQYF. CDR3 nucleotide sequence: TGTGCTAGTGGTTTGGTACTCACCCCTACTAGCGAGTACGAGCAGTACTTC.

This rearrangement joins TRBV5-1 to TRBJ2-1, with TRBD2 matching 13 bases. Looked up from germline, CDR1 is SGHRS and CDR2 is YFSETQ. The CDR3 totals 15 residues. Trimming took 4 bases from V and 8 from J; bases not matched to a gene: 6. The DNA for the CDR3 is TGCGCCAGCAGCACACTAGCGGGAGGGTTGGATGAGCAGTTCTTC. Translation gives CASSTLAGGLDEQFF.

This clone has only a few counts. The chain carries TRBV7-9 and TRBJ1-1; possibly TRBD1 for D (5 bases). The CDR3 length is 11 residues. V lost 11 bases and J 3 bases, leaving 10 bases between the germline ends. Germline V gene data show CDR1 as SEHNR and CDR2 as FQNEAQ (reference sequence). This CDR3 reads CAWQGDTEAFF. CDR3 in DNA: TGTGCCTGGCAGGGTGACACTGAAGCTTTCTTT.

V and J are TRBV11-2 and TRBJ2-7; D unclear. Germline V CDR1 and CDR2: SGHAT, FQNNGV. The length of the CDR3 is 11 residues. The V end was cut by 2 bases, the J end by 5 bases, with 4 bases between. CDR3 in DNA: TGTGCCAGCAGCTTACGGGACGAGCAGTACTTC. This encodes CASSLRDEQYF.

The V and J genes are TRBV9 and TRBJ2-7, with D possibly being TRBD2 (5 bases). There are 16 residues in the CDR3. Germline V CDR1 and CDR2: SGDLS, YYNGEE. The V end lost 0 bases, the J end lost 2 bases, and 15 bases lay between the germline ends. Here the CDR3 reads CASSVEGASLTYEQYF. In DNA, the CDR3 is TGTGCCAGCAGCGTAGAGGGAGCGAGCCTTACCTACGAGCAGTACTTC.

This clone was found a few times. The chain uses TRBV5-4 and TRBJ2-3, with 9 nucleotides matching TRBD2. The J segment lost 2 bases and the V segment lost 1 base, leaving 8 bases of the junction unmatched. Germline lookup yields CDR1 SGHNT and CDR2 YYREEE (reference sequence). This CDR3 contains 17 residues. CDR3 sequence: CASSLPVAGVPTDTQYF. DNA of the CDR3: TGTGCCAGCAGCTTGCCGGTAGCGGGGGTGCCCACAGATACGCAGTATTTT.

The chain is built from TRBV7-6 and TRBJ1-1; a possible D gene is TRBD1 (5 bases). V lost 2 bases and J 5 bases, leaving 18 bases between the germline ends. The CDR3 is 16 residues long. Germline assignment: CDR1 SGHVS and CDR2 FNYEAQ. The CDR3 spells CASSLRAGGRETEAFF. In nucleotides, the CDR3 is TGTGCCAGCAGCTTACGAGCGGGGGGGAGAGAGACTGAAGCTTTCTTT.

The chain has TRBV5-1 and TRBJ1-2; tentatively, D is TRBD1 (5 bases). CDR3 length: 14 residues. The germline V and J ends were trimmed by 1 base and 4 bases, with 11 bases remaining between them. CDR1 and CDR2 from the germline V gene are SGHRS and YFSETQ. CDR3 DNA sequence: TGCGCCAGCAGCTTGACGGTTCAGGGCTATGGCTACACCTTC. Translation gives CASSLTVQGYGYTF. The complete variable domain, with remaining parts taken from reference TRBV5-1 and TRBJ1-2, reads KAGVTQTPRYLIKTRGQQVTLSCSPISGHRSVSWYQQTPGQGLQFLFEYFSETQRNKGNFPGRFSGRQFSNSRSEMNVSTLELGDSALYLCASSLTVQGYGYTFGSGTRLTVV.

This clone was counted only a few times. The chain links TRBV6-6 to TRBJ2-1, with 8 bases aligning to TRBD2. From germline, CDR1 is MNHNY and CDR2 SVGAGI (reference sequence). This CDR3 has 15 residues. Unmatched junction bases numbered 14, after V lost 8 bases and J lost 8 bases. CDR3 sequence (DNA): TGTGCCAGCTCAGAAGCGGGAGAAGTTAGGGATGAGCAGTTCTTC. The encoded protein is CASSEAGEVRDEQFF.

This clone was observed a single time. V is TRBV10-2 and J is TRBJ2-5; the D is unclear. Trimming took off 4 bases at V and 7 bases at J, with 7 bases between the two ends. This CDR3 has 11 amino acids. Per germline, CDR1 WSHSY and CDR2 SAAADI. The CDR3, as DNA: TGCGCCAGCAGTGGTTCGGGGACCCAGTACTTC. Amino acids: CASSGSGTQYF.

Comments on this clone: This is likely a read error, given that the CDR3 carries no conserved phenylalanine or tryptophan at its end. This chain links TRBV9 with TRBJ1-3; TRBD1 might be the D (5 bases). The germline CDR1 and CDR2 sequences are SGDLS and YYNGEE. CDR3 length: 14 residues. The germline V and J ends were trimmed by 2 bases and 4 bases, with 10 bases remaining between them. CDR3 amino acids: CASSVTGHGNTIYS. The CDR3 nucleotides are TGTGCCAGCAGCGTTACAGGTCACGGAAACACCATATATTCT.

The chain carries TRBV6-6 and TRBJ1-2; possibly TRBD1 for D (5 bases). Germline V lookup: CDR1 MNHNY, CDR2 SVGAGI (reference sequence). Trimming took 8 bases from V and 4 from J, leaving 8 bases between them. The CDR3 spans 11 residues. The CDR3 protein is CASGAAYGYTF. The CDR3, as DNA: TGTGCCAGCGGGGCGGCCTATGGCTACACCTTC.

This clone was observed once. The rearrangement links TRBV7-2 to TRBJ2-1; 9 bases align to TRBD2. The ends lost 0 bases at V and 7 bases at J; junction bases unmatched: 10. Germline CDR1 reads SGHTA; CDR2 reads FQGNSA. The CDR3 sequence is 17 residues long. CDR3 in amino acids: CASSLALLPSGANEQFF. The CDR3 coding sequence is TGTGCCAGCAGCTTAGCGTTGTTGCCTAGCGGGGCTAATGAGCAGTTCTTC.

CDR3 DNA sequence: TGCGCCAGCAGTGTGCTAGCGGGGGAGACCCAGTACTTC. Translation gives CASSVLAGETQYF. V is TRBV10-2 and J is TRBJ2-5; 9 positions agree with TRBD2. Looked up from germline, CDR1 is WSHSY and CDR2 is SAAADI. V shed 4 bases, J shed 5 bases, and the junction held 2 bases outside the gene matches. This CDR3 is 13 amino acids long.

This chain links TRBV7-7 with TRBJ2-3; a weak D match, TRBD2 (6 bases). There are 13 residues in the CDR3. V lost 4 bases and J 8 bases, leaving 13 bases between the germline ends. Germline lookup yields CDR1 SSHAT and CDR2 FNYEAQ (reference sequence). The CDR3 is CASSSSSATTQYF. CDR3 DNA: TGTGCCAGCAGCTCATCTAGCGCGACTACGCAGTATTTT.

This chain links TRBV9 with TRBJ2-5, with D perhaps TRBD2 (6 bases). Looked up from germline, CDR1 is SGDLS and CDR2 is YYNGEE. The germline V and J ends were trimmed by 0 bases and 2 bases, with 14 bases remaining between them. This CDR3 comprises 16 residues. The CDR3 region is CASSVGGLGLQETQYF. The CDR3 bases are TGTGCCAGCAGCGTAGGAGGGTTGGGACTTCAAGAGACCCAGTACTTC. The variable domain in full, completed from reference TRBV9 and TRBJ2-5, reads DSGVTQTPKHLITATGQRVTLRCSPRSGDLSVYWYQQSLDQGLQFLIQYYNGEERAKGNILERFSAQQFPDLHSELNLSSLELGDSALYFCASSVGGLGLQETQYFGPGTRLLVL.

This clone has a handful of counts. The chain joins TRBV6-5 to TRBJ1-1, with a weak D call TRBD1 (6 bases). The CDR3 is 13 amino acids. Germline V gene sequence: CDR1 MNHEY, CDR2 SVGAGI. Between the trimmed V and J ends, which lost 6 bases and 1 base, there was a span of 9 bases. CDR3 nucleotide sequence: TGTGCCAGCAGACAGGGTTGGAACACTGAAGCTTTCTTT. This translates into CASRQGWNTEAFF.